This T cell receptor beta chain was sequenced during a study of T cell responses to AZD1222 COVID-19 vaccine. On the study more broadly: Whether given at about 4 or about 12 weeks, second doses were pooled.

The data were produced by immunoSEQ multiplex PCR, yet TCRdb's version contains in-frame clones alone and is incomplete. This table holds about 150,000 clones, about 93% found once. The study, taken as a whole, reports: Clonal diversity was possibly underestimated, and white British individuals and females predominated among donors.

In the case of this clone: Its target is unknown.

V lost 3 bases to trimming and J lost 6 bases; unmatched junction nucleotides: 7. Germline V lookup: CDR1 SEHNR, CDR2 FQNEAQ (reference sequence). This CDR3 has 15 residues. The chain is built from TRBV7-9 and TRBJ1-5; TRBD1 agrees at 8 bases. The sequence derives from an adult in good health. The sample was peripheral blood, taken on day 0 of AZD1222 vaccination. Here the CDR3 reads CASSLSTGGGQPQHF. Here the CDR3 DNA reads TGTGCCAGCAGCTTGTCAACAGGGGGAGGTCAGCCCCAGCATTTT.